The sequence of this T cell receptor beta chain was determined in a study of blood T cell repertoires in COVID-19. Study details: The United States, Italy and Spain provided the acute and convalescent COVID-19 samples.

Trimming pared 0 bases from V and 12 bases from J, leaving 9 bases between. Germline assignment: CDR1 MNHNS and CDR2 SASEGT. The CDR3 has 11 residues. Original analysis: From reference gene primer amplification, estimates of nucleated cell counts were derived. Assay: immunoSEQ multiplex PCR; the TCRdb copy retains only in-frame clones and omits some. From that table come the V and J calls and clone size; the DNA was used to work out D and trimming. Of about 74,000 clones in the sample, approximately 85% are singletons; the top ten hold around 35%. The sequencing input was peripheral blood. The gene calls are TRBV6-1 and TRBJ2-7; no definite D call. The TCR was taken from a man in his 70s with acute or convalescent COVID-19. The CDR3 nucleotides are TGTGCCAGCAGTGAAGCCCCCCCGGGGTACTTC. As protein: CASSEAPPGYF.